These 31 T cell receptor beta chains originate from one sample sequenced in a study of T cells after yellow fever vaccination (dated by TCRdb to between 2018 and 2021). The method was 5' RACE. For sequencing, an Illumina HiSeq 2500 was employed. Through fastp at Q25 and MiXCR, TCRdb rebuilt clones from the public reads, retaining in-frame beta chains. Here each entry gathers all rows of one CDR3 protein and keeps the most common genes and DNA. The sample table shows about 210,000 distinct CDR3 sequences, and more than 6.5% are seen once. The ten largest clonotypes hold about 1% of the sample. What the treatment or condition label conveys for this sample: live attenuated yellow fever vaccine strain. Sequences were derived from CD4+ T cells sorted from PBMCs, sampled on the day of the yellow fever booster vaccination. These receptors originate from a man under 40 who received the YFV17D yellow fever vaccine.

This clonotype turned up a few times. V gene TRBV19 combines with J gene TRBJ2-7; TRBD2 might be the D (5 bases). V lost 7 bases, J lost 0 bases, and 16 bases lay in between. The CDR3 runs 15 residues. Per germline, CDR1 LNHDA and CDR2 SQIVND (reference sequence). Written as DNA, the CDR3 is TGTGCCAGTAAGCTGAGAGCGGCTCCCTCCTACGAGCAGTACTTC. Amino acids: CASKLRAAPSYEQYF.

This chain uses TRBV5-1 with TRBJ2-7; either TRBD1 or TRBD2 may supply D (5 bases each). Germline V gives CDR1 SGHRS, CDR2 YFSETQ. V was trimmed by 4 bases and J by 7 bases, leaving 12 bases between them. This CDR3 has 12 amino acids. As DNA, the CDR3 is TGCGCCAGCAGCACGGGACCGCTGGAGCAGTACTTC. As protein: CASSTGPLEQYF.

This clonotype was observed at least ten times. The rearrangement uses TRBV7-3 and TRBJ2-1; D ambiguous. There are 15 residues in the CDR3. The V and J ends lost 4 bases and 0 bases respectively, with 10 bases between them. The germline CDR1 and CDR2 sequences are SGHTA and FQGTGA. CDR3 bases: TGTGCCAGCAGCTCCGGACGGAGCTCCTACAATGAGCAGTTCTTC. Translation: CASSSGRSSYNEQFF.

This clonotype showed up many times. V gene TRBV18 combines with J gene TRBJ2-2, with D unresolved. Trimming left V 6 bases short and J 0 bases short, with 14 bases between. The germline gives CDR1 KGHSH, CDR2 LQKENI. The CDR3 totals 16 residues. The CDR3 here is CASSLSVDANTGELFF. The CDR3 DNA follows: TGTGCCAGCTCGTTGTCAGTGGACGCGAACACCGGGGAGCTGTTTTTT.

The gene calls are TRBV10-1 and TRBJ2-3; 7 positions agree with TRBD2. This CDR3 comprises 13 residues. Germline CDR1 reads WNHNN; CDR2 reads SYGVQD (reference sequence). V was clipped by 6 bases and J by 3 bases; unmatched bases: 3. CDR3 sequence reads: CASRSAGTDTQYF. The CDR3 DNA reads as TGCGCCAGCAGATCAGCGGGAACAGATACGCAGTATTTT.

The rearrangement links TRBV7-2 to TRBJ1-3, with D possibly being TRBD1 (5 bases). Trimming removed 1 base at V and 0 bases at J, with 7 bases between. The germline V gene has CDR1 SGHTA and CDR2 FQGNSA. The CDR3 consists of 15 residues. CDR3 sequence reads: CASSLGGSSGNTIYF. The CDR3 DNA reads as TGTGCCAGCAGCTTAGGGGGGAGCTCTGGAAACACCATATATTTT.

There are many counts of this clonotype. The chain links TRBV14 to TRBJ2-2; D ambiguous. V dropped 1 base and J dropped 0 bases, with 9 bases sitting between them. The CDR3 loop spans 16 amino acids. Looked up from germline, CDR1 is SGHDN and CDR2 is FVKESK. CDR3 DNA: TGTGCCAGCAGCCAAGGAGTCCGTTCGAACACCGGGGAGCTGTTTTTT. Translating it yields CASSQGVRSNTGELFF.

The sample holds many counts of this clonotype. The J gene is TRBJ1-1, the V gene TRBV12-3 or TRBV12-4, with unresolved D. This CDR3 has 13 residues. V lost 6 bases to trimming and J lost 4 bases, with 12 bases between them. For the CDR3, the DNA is TGTGCCAGCAGCCCACCCGGAAGCACTGAAGCTTTCTTT. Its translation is CASSPPGSTEAFF.

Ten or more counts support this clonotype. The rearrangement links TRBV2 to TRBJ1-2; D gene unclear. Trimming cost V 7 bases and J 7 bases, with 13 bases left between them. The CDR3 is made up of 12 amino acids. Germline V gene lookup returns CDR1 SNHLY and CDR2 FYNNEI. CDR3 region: CASIGGSGGYTF. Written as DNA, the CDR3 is TGTGCCAGCATTGGAGGGAGTGGTGGCTACACCTTC.

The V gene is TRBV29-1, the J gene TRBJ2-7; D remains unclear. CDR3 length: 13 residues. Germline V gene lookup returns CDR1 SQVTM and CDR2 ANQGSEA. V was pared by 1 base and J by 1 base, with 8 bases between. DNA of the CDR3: TGCAGCGTTGAAGCGGAAGGATCCTACGAGCAGTACTTC. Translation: CSVEAEGSYEQYF.

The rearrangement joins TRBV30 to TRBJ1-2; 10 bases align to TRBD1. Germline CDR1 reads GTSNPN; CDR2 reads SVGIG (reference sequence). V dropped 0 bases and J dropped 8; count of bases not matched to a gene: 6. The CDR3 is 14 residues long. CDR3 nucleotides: TGTGCCTGGAGTGTCGGACAGGGGGTCGGAGGCTACACCTTC. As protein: CAWSVGQGVGGYTF.

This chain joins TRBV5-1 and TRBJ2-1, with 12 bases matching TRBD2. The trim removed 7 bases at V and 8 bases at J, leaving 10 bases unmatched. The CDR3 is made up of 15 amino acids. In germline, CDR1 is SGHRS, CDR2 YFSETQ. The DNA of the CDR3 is TGCGCCAGCGGCAGGGGACTAGCGGGCGTGGATGAGCAGTTCTTC. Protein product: CASGRGLAGVDEQFF.

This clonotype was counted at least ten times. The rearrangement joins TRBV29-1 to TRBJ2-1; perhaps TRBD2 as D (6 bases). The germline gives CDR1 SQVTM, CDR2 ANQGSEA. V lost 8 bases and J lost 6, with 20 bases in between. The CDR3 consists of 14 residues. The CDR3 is CSYSSSGHSNEQFF. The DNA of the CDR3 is TGCAGCTACTCATCCAGCGGGCATTCCAATGAGCAGTTCTTC.

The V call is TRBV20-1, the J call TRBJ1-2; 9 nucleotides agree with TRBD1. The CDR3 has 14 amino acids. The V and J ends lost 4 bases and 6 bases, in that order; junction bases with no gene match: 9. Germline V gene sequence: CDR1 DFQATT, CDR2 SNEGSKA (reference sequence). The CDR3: CSATGDRVIHGYTF. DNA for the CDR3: TGCAGTGCTACAGGGGACAGGGTGATTCATGGCTACACCTTC.

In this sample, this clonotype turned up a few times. The CDR3 sequence: CASSLLRGQLAKNIQYF. The CDR3 DNA reads as TGTGCCAGCAGCTTACTCCGGGGACAGCTAGCCAAAAACATTCAGTACTTC. The V call is TRBV7-2, the J call TRBJ2-4, with 7 positions matching TRBD1. The CDR3 sequence is 17 residues long. Losses at the gene ends were 2 bases for V and 0 bases for J; bases not matched to a gene: 7. Per the germline V gene, CDR1 is SGHTA and CDR2 is FQGNSA.

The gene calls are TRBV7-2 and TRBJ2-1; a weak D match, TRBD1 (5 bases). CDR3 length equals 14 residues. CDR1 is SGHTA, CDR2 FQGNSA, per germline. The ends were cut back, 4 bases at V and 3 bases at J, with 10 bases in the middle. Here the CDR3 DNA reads TGTGCCAGCAGCTCAGGGATAGTCTACAATGAGCAGTTCTTC. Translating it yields CASSSGIVYNEQFF.

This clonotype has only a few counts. CDR3 bases: TGCGCCAGCAGCCAAAGTTTCCTCGCGGGTCTCGAGCAGTACTTC. It codes for CASSQSFLAGLEQYF. The chain links TRBV4-1 to TRBJ2-7, with D possibly matching TRBD2 (5 bases). Trimming pared 2 bases from V and 6 bases from J, leaving 17 bases between. The CDR3 covers 15 residues. Germline CDR1 MGHRA, CDR2 YSYEKL.

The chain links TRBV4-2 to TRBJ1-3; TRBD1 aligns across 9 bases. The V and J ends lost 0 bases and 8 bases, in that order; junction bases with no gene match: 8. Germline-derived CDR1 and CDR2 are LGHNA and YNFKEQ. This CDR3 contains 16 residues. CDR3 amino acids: CASSQEGDRAEYTIYF. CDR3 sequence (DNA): TGTGCCAGCAGCCAAGAAGGGGACAGGGCGGAGTACACCATATATTTT.

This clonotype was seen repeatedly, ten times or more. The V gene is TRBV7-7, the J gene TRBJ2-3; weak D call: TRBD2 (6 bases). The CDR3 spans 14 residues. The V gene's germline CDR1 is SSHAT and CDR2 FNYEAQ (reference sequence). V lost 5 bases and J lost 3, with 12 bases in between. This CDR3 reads CASSPGGGTDTQYF. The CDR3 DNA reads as TGTGCCAGCAGCCCCGGTGGAGGGACAGATACGCAGTATTTT. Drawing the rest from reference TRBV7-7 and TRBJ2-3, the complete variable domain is GAGVSQSPRYKVTKRGQDVTLRCDPISSHATLYWYQQALGQGPEFLTYFNYEAQPDKSGLPSDRFSAERPEGSISTLTIQRTEQRDSAMYRCASSPGGGTDTQYFGPGTRLTVL.

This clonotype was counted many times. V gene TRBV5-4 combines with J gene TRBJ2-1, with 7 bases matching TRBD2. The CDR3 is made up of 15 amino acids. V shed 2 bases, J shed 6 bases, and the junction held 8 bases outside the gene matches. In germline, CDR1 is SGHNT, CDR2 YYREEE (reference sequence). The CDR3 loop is CASSFVGTTGNEQFF. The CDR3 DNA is TGTGCCAGCAGCTTCGTCGGGACTACGGGCAATGAGCAGTTCTTC.

The CDR3, as DNA: TGCAGTGCTAGGAAACCGGGAAGCACCGGGGAGCTGTTTTTT. This gives the protein CSARKPGSTGELFF. The genes are TRBV20-1 and TRBJ2-2; possibly TRBD2 for D (5 bases). Trimming stripped 3 bases from V and 4 bases from J, with 12 bases between. Per germline, CDR1 DFQATT and CDR2 SNEGSKA (reference sequence). This CDR3 has 14 residues.

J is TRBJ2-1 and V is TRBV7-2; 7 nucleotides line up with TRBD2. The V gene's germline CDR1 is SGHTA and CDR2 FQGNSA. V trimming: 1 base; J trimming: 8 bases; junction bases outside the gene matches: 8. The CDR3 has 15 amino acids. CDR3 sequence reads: CASSLEGGRVDEQFF. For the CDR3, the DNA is TGTGCCAGCAGCTTAGAGGGCGGGAGAGTCGATGAGCAGTTCTTC.

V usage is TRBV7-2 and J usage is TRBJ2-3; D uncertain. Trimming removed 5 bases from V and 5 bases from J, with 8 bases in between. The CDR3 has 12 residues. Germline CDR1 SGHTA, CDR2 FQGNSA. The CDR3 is CASSQDQDTQYF. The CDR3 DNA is TGTGCCAGCAGCCAAGATCAAGATACGCAGTATTTT.

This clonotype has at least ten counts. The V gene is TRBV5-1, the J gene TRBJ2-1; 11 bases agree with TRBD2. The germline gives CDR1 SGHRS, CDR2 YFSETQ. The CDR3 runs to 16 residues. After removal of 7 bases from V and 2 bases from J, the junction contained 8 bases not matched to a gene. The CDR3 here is CASLIAGGPPYNEQFF. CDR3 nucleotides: TGCGCCAGCTTGATAGCGGGAGGGCCCCCCTACAATGAGCAGTTCTTC.

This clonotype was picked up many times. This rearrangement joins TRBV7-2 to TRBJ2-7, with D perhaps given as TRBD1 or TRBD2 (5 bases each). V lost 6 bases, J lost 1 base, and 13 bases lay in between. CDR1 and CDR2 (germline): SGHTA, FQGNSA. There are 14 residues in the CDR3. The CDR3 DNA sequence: TGTGCCAGCAGACGGGAAGGGGCATCCTACGAGCAGTACTTC. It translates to CASRREGASYEQYF.

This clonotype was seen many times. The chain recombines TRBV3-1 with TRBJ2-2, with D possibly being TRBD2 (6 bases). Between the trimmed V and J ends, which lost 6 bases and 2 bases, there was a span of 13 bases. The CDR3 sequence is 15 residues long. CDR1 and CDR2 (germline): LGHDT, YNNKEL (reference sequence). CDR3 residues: CASRTGTLNTGELFF. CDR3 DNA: TGTGCCAGCAGAACCGGGACTCTTAACACCGGGGAGCTGTTTTTT. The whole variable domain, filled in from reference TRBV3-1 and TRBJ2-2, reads DTAVSQTPKYLVTQMGNDKSIKCEQNLGHDTMYWYKQDSKKFLKIMFSYNNKELIINETVPNRFSPKSPDKAHLNLHINSLELGDSAVYFCASRTGTLNTGELFFGEGSRLTVL.

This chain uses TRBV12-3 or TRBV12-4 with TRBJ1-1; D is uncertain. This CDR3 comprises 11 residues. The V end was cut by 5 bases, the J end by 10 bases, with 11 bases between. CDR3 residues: CASSPRDSAFF. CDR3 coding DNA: TGTGCCAGCAGTCCCCGGGATTCAGCTTTCTTT.

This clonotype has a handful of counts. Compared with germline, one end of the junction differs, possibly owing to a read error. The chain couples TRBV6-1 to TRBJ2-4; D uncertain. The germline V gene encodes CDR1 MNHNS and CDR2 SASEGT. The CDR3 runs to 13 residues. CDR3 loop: CASTSLANNIQYF. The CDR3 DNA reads TGTGCCAGCACGAGTCTGGCCAATAACATTCAGTACTTC.

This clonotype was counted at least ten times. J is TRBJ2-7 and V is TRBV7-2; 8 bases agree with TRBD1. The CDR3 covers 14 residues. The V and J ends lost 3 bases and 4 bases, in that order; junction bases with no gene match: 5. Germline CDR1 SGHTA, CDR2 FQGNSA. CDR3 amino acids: CASSFQGAGYEQYF. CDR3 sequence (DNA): TGTGCCAGCAGCTTTCAGGGGGCAGGGTACGAGCAGTACTTC.

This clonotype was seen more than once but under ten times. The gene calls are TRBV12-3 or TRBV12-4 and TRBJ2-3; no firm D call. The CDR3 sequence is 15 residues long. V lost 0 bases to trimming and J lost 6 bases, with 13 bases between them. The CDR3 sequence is CASSLADARADTQYF. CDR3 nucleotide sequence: TGTGCCAGCAGTTTAGCGGATGCTAGGGCGGATACGCAGTATTTT.

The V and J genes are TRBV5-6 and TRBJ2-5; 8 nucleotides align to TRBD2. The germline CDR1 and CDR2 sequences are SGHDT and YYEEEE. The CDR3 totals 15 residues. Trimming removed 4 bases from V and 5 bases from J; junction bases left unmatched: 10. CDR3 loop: CASSPPRTGGETQYF. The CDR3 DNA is TGTGCCAGCAGCCCCCCCCGGACGGGAGGGGAGACCCAGTACTTC.